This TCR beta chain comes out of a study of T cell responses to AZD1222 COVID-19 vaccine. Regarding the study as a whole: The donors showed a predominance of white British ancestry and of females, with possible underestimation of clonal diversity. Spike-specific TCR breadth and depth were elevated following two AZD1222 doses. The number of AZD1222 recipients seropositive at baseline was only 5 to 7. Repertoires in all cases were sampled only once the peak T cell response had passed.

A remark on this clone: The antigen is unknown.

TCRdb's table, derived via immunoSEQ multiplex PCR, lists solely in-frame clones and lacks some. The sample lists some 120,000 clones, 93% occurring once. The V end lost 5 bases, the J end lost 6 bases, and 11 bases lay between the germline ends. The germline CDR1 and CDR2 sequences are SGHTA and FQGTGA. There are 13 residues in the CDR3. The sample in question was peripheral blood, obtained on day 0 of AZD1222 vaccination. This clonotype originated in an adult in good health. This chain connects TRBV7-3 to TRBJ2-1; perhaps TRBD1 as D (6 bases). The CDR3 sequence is CASSPGAGNEQFF. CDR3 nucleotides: TGTGCCAGCAGCCCAGGGGCGGGCAATGAGCAGTTCTTC.